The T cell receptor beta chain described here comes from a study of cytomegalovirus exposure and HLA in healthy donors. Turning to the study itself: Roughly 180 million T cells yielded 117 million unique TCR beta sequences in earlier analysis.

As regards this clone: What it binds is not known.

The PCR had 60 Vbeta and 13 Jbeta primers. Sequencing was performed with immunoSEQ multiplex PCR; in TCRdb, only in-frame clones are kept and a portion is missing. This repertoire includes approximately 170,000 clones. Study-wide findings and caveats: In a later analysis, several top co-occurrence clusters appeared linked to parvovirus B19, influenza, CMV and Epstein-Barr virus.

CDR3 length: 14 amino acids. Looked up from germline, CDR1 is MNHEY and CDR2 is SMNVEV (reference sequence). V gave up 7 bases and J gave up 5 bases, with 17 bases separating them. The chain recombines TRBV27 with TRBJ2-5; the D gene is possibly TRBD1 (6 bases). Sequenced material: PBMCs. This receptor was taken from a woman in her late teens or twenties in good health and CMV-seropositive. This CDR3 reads CASKITQGRETQYF. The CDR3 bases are TGTGCCAGCAAAATCACACAGGGCAGGGAGACCCAGTACTTC.